This TCR beta chain comes out of a study of chronic HIV infection and antiretroviral therapy (dated by TCRdb to the mid-2010s). CDR1 and CDR2 (DFQATT, SNEGSKA) derive from the germline V gene (reference sequence). Taken from cysteine to phenylalanine, the CDR3 has 14 residues. CDR3 DNA only is kept here, 42 bases in frame from base 1. V and J are truncated by 7 bases and 4 bases respectively, leaving an intervening sequence of 18 bases. With regard to this clonotype: Its binding antigen is unknown. No base-level quality is on record; no much larger clone is a single base apart.

The library was prepared using 5' RACE. The reads were generated on an Illumina MiSeq. TCRdb trimmed public reads at Q25 via fastp, called clones via MiXCR and kept in-frame beta chains. Merged by CDR3 protein, the rows form single entries marked with the most common genes and DNA. Here the sample has approximately 47,000 distinct CDR3 sequences; about 20% occur a single time. The ten largest account for approximately 3% of the sample. This chain joins TRBV20-1 to TRBJ2-3; the D region possibly corresponds to TRBD2 (6 bases align). The TCR comes from an adult who had HIV and had not received antiretroviral therapy, or was an uninfected healthy control (not recorded which). The sample was peripheral blood. CDR3 protein: CSGGTGGVADTQYF. At the DNA level, the sequence is TGCAGTGGGGGGACTGGGGGAGTGGCAGATACGCAGTATTTT.